This is a list of T cell receptor beta chains from one sample in a study of shared clonotypes between healthy human individuals. This table comes from immunoSEQ multiplex PCR, and its TCRdb copy is limited to in-frame clones, with some not included. Counted here are over 2,000,000 clones, 93% occurring once; the ten biggest clones make up 1.5% to 2%. Source material: naive CD8+ T cells from PBMCs. These receptors originate from a man between 18 and 29 years old in good health. Some clones in this sample may be carry-over from other donors' samples. CDR3s include the opening cysteine and the closing phenylalanine or tryptophan. A D gene is named only where the DNA matches it firmly. Rows give clone size only sometimes, using once, few, many, or a class for an expanded clone.

clone_size d_call j_call v_call cdr3_nt cdr3_aa
- - TRBJ1-2 TRBV11-2 TGTGCCAGCAGCTCAGGGACTGACAGATACTCATATGGCTACACCTTC CASSSGTDRYSYGYTF
- - TRBJ2-1 TRBV6-5 TGTGCCAGCAGTTCTGGGAGGCGCGACAATGAGCAGTTCTTC CASSSGRRDNEQFF
few TRBD1 TRBJ1-2 TRBV4-1 TGCGCCAGCAGCCAAGGAGGGGGCGGTGCTGGCTACACCTTC CASSQGGGGAGYTF
- - TRBJ1-2 TRBV7-2 TGTGCCAGCAGCAGTAACCCAATCGGGGTCTCTAACTATGGCTACACCTTC CASSSNPIGVSNYGYTF
- - TRBJ2-5 TRBV30 TGTGCCTGGAGTGTTCTACGGTCCCAAGAGACCCAGTACTTC CAWSVLRSQETQYF
- - TRBJ2-7 TRBV7-8 TGTGCCAGCAGCTCGTTCGGACCGCCTGTGTACGAGCAGTACTTC CASSSFGPPVYEQYF
- - TRBJ2-7 TRBV7-6 TGTGCCAGCGGCAGGGGGGGATACGAGCAGTACTTC CASGRGGYEQYF
- TRBD2 TRBJ2-1 TRBV6-4 TGTGCCAGCAGTGCCGGACTAGCCGCCTCCTACAATGAGCAGTTCTTC CASSAGLAASYNEQFF
- TRBD2 TRBJ2-7 TRBV11-2 TGTGCCAGCAGCCCAACTAGCGGGCGGGCCTACGAGCAGTACTTC CASSPTSGRAYEQYF
- TRBD2 TRBJ2-1 TRBV27 TGTGCCAGCAGTTTAGGACTAGTACCCTACAATGAGCAGTTCTTC CASSLGLVPYNEQFF
- - TRBJ1-1 TRBV29-1 TGCAGCGTTGAGTGGGATACAGGGTGGGACACTGAAGCTTTCTTT CSVEWDTGWDTEAFF
few TRBD1 TRBJ1-1 TRBV4-1 TGCGCCAGCAGCCACGGACAGGGTTCCACTGAAGCTTTCTTT CASSHGQGSTEAFF
- - TRBJ2-1 TRBV7-9 TGTGCCAGCAGCTTAGTTCGGCCTCTCGGTGAGCAGTTCTTC CASSLVRPLGEQFF
- - TRBJ2-1 TRBV6-5 TGTGCCAGCAGTTACTCGTGGGAGGCTCTATACAATGAGCAGTTCTTC CASSYSWEALYNEQFF
- TRBD2 TRBJ2-1 TRBV28 TGTGCCAGCTGGCGGGGAGGGGTCAATGAGCAGTTCTTC CASWRGGVNEQFF
- TRBD2 TRBJ2-3 TRBV9 TGTGCCAGCAGCGTAGAGGGCGGGAGGCCCACAGATACGCAGTATTTT CASSVEGGRPTDTQYF
- - TRBJ2-7 TRBV9 TGTGCCAGCAGCGTAAGTCTAGCGACGGGGGAGCAGTACTTC CASSVSLATGEQYF
- - TRBJ2-1 TRBV2 TGTGCCAGCAGTTGGACAGCCGACACCTACAATGAGCAGTTCTTC CASSWTADTYNEQFF
- - TRBJ2-7 TRBV6-5 TGTGCCAGCAGTTACCGGGGGAACGAGCAGTACTTC CASSYRGNEQYF
- - TRBJ1-5 TRBV7-9 TGTGCCAGCAGCTCTTACACCGAAGACAGGTTAGGGAATCAGCCCCAGCATTTT CASSSYTEDRLGNQPQHF
- TRBD1 TRBJ1-1 TRBV9 TGTGCCAGCAGCGCCGGGACAGGGGCTCTCGTTTTCTTT CASSAGTGALVFF
- - TRBJ1-2 TRBV7-9 TGTGCCAGCAGCCCCTACCGGGAACCATATGGCTACACCTTC CASSPYREPYGYTF
- - TRBJ2-2 TRBV29-1 TGCAGCGCCCAAGGATCGGCAGAGAACACCGGGGAGCTGTTTTTT CSAQGSAENTGELFF
once TRBD1 TRBJ1-1 TRBV18 TGTGCCAGCTCACCTACCGGACAGGGGACGACTGAAGCTTTCTTT CASSPTGQGTTEAFF
- - TRBJ2-3 TRBV4-3 TGCGCCAGCAGCCAAGCGGCGGAGGGGAGCAACACAGATACGCAGTATTTT CASSQAAEGSNTDTQYF
- - TRBJ1-1 TRBV7-3 TGTGCCAGCAGCAACAGGCCCGGGGAGAACACTGAAGCTTTCTTT CASSNRPGENTEAFF
- TRBD1 TRBJ2-7 TRBV19 TGTGCCAGTAGTGCGACAGGGGGCGGCTACGAGCAGTACTTC CASSATGGGYEQYF
- - TRBJ1-3 TRBV7-6 TGTGCCAGCAGCTTACGTGGATTCTCTGGAAACACCATATATTTT CASSLRGFSGNTIYF
- - TRBJ2-5 TRBV15 TGTGCCACCAGCGTTGCCGCGGACATCCAAGAGACCCAGTACTTC CATSVAADIQETQYF
- TRBD2 TRBJ2-1 TRBV27 TGTGCCAGCAGTTTAGACCCAGCGGGGCACATGGAGCAGTTCTTC CASSLDPAGHMEQFF
- - TRBJ2-7 TRBV30 TGTGCCTGGAGTTGGGGACAAGGTAGGTACGAGCAGTACTTC CAWSWGQGRYEQYF
- TRBD2 TRBJ2-5 TRBV7-8 TGTGCCAGCAGCTTGGGACTACCCCGGGGCATTCAAGAGACCCAGTACTTC CASSLGLPRGIQETQYF
once - TRBJ2-7 TRBV6-1 TGTGCCAGCAGTGAAGCGCGTTGGGGGTCCTACTACGAGCAGTACTTC CASSEARWGSYYEQYF
- - TRBJ2-2 TRBV4-2 TGTGCCAGCAGCAGCCTGAACACCGGGGAGCTGTTTTTT CASSSLNTGELFF
- - TRBJ1-2 TRBV5-1 TGCGCCAGCAGCGAAAGGGGACCGGATGGCTACACCTTC CASSERGPDGYTF
- - TRBJ2-3 TRBV28 TGTGCCAGCAGTTTACTAGGTGAAAGTAGCACAGATACGCAGTATTTT CASSLLGESSTDTQYF
- TRBD2 TRBJ2-7 TRBV5-4 TGTGCCAGCAGCTTGGGTGGACTAGCCTACGAGCAGTACTTC CASSLGGLAYEQYF
- - TRBJ2-2 TRBV19 TGTGCCAGTAGTAAACAGGGTTACGCGAACACCGGGGAGCTGTTTTTT CASSKQGYANTGELFF
- - TRBJ2-7 TRBV6-5 TGTGCCAGCAGTTCAAACGGGATCCTCATGTACTTC CASSSNGILMYF
- - TRBJ2-7 TRBV28 TGTGCCAGCAGTCGTGGTGAGCAGTACTTC CASSRGEQYF
- - TRBJ2-1 TRBV29-1 TGCAGCGTGTTACTAGCCACCCATGAAAATTACAATGAGCAGTTCTTC CSVLLATHENYNEQFF
- - TRBJ2-2 TRBV27 TGTGCCAGCAGACCAAGATACACCGGGGAGCTGTTTTTT CASRPRYTGELFF
- TRBD2 TRBJ2-1 TRBV6-1 TGTGCCAGCAGCATGGGAGGGCGGGTCAATGAGCAGTTCTTC CASSMGGRVNEQFF
- - TRBJ2-6 TRBV9 TGTGCCAGCAGCGTAGACAGCAGGGCCTCTGGGGCCAACGTCCTGACTTTC CASSVDSRASGANVLTF
- - TRBJ2-7 TRBV6-1 TGTGCCAGCAGTGAAGGCGGGGTCGAGGGGCAGTACTTC CASSEGGVEGQYF
- - TRBJ2-7 TRBV7-8 TGTGCCAGCAGCCTCCAGGGGCACAACTCCTACGAGCAGTACTTC CASSLQGHNSYEQYF
- TRBD1 TRBJ2-7 TRBV18 TGTGCCAGCTCACCTCGGGACAGCCAAACCTACGAGCAGTACTTC CASSPRDSQTYEQYF